The 28 T cell receptor beta chains below were found in one sample sequenced in a study of T cell responses to AZD1222 COVID-19 vaccine. Here immunoSEQ multiplex PCR was the method, and the copy in TCRdb shows in-frame clones only, minus some. The table records about 120,000 clones, 80% to 95% of them present only once. The sample in question was peripheral blood, obtained 28 days after the second dose of the MenACWY control vaccine. These receptors were taken from an adult who received the MenACWY meningococcal vaccine as a control.

The gene calls are TRBV6-5 and TRBJ1-5; 8 bases are shared with TRBD1. V shed 4 bases, J shed 1 base, and the junction held 3 bases outside the gene matches. The CDR3 sequence is 15 residues long. Germline lookup yields CDR1 MNHEY and CDR2 SVGAGI. The CDR3 reads CASSSQGASNQPQHF. CDR3 DNA sequence: TGTGCCAGCAGTTCTCAGGGGGCGAGCAATCAGCCCCAGCATTTT.

The gene calls are TRBV11-1 and TRBJ2-2; unclear D gene. V lost 0 bases to trimming and J lost 3 bases, with 17 bases between them. CDR3 length: 18 residues. Germline lookup yields CDR1 SGHAT and CDR2 FQDESV (reference sequence). As DNA, the CDR3 is TGTGCCAGCAGCTTAGCGCGACTTAATTACATCTACACCGGGGAGCTGTTTTTT. It yields the protein CASSLARLNYIYTGELFF.

V is TRBV24-1 and J is TRBJ2-1; tentatively, D is TRBD2 (7 bases). V was clipped by 1 base and J by 4 bases, with 13 bases between them. The germline V gene encodes CDR1 KGHDR and CDR2 SFDVKD. This CDR3 comprises 16 residues. The CDR3 reads CATSDLGGGNYNEQFF. In DNA, the CDR3 is TGTGCCACCAGTGATTTAGGGGGAGGGAATTACAATGAGCAGTTCTTC.

This sequence joins TRBV14 and TRBJ2-2; D perhaps matches TRBD2 (6 bases). V lost 4 bases to trimming and J lost 6 bases, with 18 bases between them. This CDR3 has 16 amino acids. Germline V gene sequence: CDR1 SGHDN, CDR2 FVKESK. CDR3 region: CASSPKLWEEAGELFF. CDR3 coding DNA: TGTGCCAGCAGCCCGAAGTTGTGGGAGGAGGCCGGGGAGCTGTTTTTT.

V and J are TRBV25-1 and TRBJ1-2; D perhaps matches TRBD1 (6 bases). The CDR3 length is 13 residues. The V and J ends lost 6 bases and 0 bases respectively, with 8 bases between them. Germline V gives CDR1 MGHDK, CDR2 SYGVNS. The CDR3 protein is CASSTGSNYGYTF. The CDR3 coding sequence is TGTGCCAGCAGCACAGGGTCTAACTATGGCTACACCTTC.

The V call is TRBV3-1 (or the pseudogene TRBV3-2), the J call TRBJ2-3; D is tentatively TRBD1 or TRBD2 (5 bases each). Trimming removed 0 bases from V and 1 base from J, with 11 bases in between. This CDR3 has 16 amino acids. Germline CDR1 and CDR2: LGHDT and YNNKEL (reference sequence). CDR3 sequence: CASSQEVGPRTDTQYF. The CDR3 DNA sequence: TGTGCCAGCAGCCAAGAAGTGGGACCCCGCACAGATACGCAGTATTTT.

The chain is built from TRBV5-1 and TRBJ1-2, with D perhaps matching TRBD1 (5 bases). V was cut by 2 bases and J by 0 bases, with 11 bases left in between. The CDR3 totals 15 residues. CDR1 is SGHRS, CDR2 YFSETQ, per germline. The CDR3 bases are TGCGCCAGCAGCTTAACCGGGACGGCTAACTATGGCTACACCTTC. Translated, it gives CASSLTGTANYGYTF. Full variable domain (missing parts from reference TRBV5-1 and TRBJ1-2): KAGVTQTPRYLIKTRGQQVTLSCSPISGHRSVSWYQQTPGQGLQFLFEYFSETQRNKGNFPGRFSGRQFSNSRSEMNVSTLELGDSALYLCASSLTGTANYGYTFGSGTRLTVV.

The chain links TRBV30 to TRBJ2-7, with no clear D. This CDR3 has 11 amino acids. CDR1 GTSNPN and CDR2 SVGIG come from the germline V gene (reference sequence). Trimming left V 8 bases short and J 2 bases short, with 10 bases between. The CDR3 DNA is TGTGCCATCCGAACCCCCTACGAGCAGTACTTC. This gives the protein CAIRTPYEQYF. Full variable domain (missing parts from reference TRBV30 and TRBJ2-7): SQTIHQWPATLVQPVGSPLSLECTVEGTSNPNLYWYRQAAGRGLQLLFYSVGIGQISSEVPQNLSASRPQDRQFILSSKKLLLSDSGFYLCAIRTPYEQYFGPGTRLTVT.

V gene TRBV10-3 combines with J gene TRBJ2-1; maybe TRBD2 (5 bases). CDR3 length: 12 residues. Trimming pared 5 bases from V and 8 bases from J, leaving 10 bases between. CDR1 is ENHRY, CDR2 SYGVKD, per germline. CDR3 region: CAISPSSDEQFF. The CDR3 DNA follows: TGTGCCATCAGTCCTAGTAGCGATGAGCAGTTCTTC.

The gene calls are TRBV28 and TRBJ1-4, with 9 nucleotides matching TRBD1. V was pared by 5 bases and J by 8 bases, with 9 bases of the junction left unmatched. This CDR3 is built from 15 residues. The germline V gene encodes CDR1 MDHEN and CDR2 SYDVKM. This chain's CDR3 is CASSPPGTGREKLFF. CDR3 bases: TGTGCCAGCAGTCCGCCCGGGACAGGGAGAGAAAAACTGTTTTTT. Full variable domain (outside the CDR3, taken from reference TRBV28 and TRBJ1-4): DVKVTQSSRYLVKRTGEKVFLECVQDMDHENMFWYRQDPGLGLRLIYFSYDVKMKEKGDIPEGYSVSREKKERFSLILESASTNQTSMYLCASSPPGTGREKLFFGSGTQLSVL.

The gene calls are TRBV6-2 or TRBV6-3 and TRBJ2-5, with D hard to call. CDR1 MNHEY and CDR2 SVGEGT come from the germline V gene. The V end was cut by 3 bases, the J end by 7 bases, with 9 bases between. There are 12 residues in the CDR3. DNA for the CDR3: TGTGCCAGCAGTTATTTGGGTTTGACCCAGTACTTC. Translation: CASSYLGLTQYF.

This clone was seen just once. The chain uses TRBV7-6 and TRBJ1-2, with D unclear. Trimming pared 1 base from V and 9 bases from J, leaving 3 bases between. The CDR3 covers 10 residues. CDR1 is SGHVS and CDR2 is FNYEAQ in the germline V gene. Here the CDR3 DNA reads TGTGCCAGCAGCTTAGTAAGCTACACCTTC. It is translated as CASSLVSYTF.

This chain uses TRBV13 with TRBJ2-3, with 12 nucleotides matching TRBD2. The CDR3 runs to 20 residues. The trim removed 5 bases at V and 0 bases at J, leaving 15 bases unmatched. The V gene's germline CDR1 is PRHDT and CDR2 FYEKMQ (reference sequence). In DNA form, the CDR3 reads TGTGCCAGCAGCCCCCGTTTCTTTCGACTAGCGGGAGCTAGCACAGATACGCAGTATTTT. Its translation: CASSPRFFRLAGASTDTQYF.

The chain has TRBV7-9 and TRBJ2-4; 8 nucleotides line up with TRBD2. With V trimmed by 4 bases and J by 16 bases, 12 bases remained unmatched. The CDR3 runs 13 residues. CDR1 SEHNR and CDR2 FQNEAQ come from the germline V gene (reference sequence). CDR3 sequence: CASSSAGASRTYF. The CDR3 bases are TGTGCCAGCAGCTCAGCGGGGGCATCCAGGACATACTTC.

The chain is built from TRBV6-5 and TRBJ1-4, with TRBD1 identical over 10 bases. The CDR3 covers 15 residues. Trimming removed 1 base from V and 10 bases from J; junction bases left unmatched: 6. Germline CDR1 reads MNHEY; CDR2 reads SVGAGI. DNA of the CDR3: TGTGCCAGCAGTTACTTAGGGGACAGGGGAAGAAAACTGTTTTTT. Protein product: CASSYLGDRGRKLFF.

The CDR3 DNA reads TGTGCCAGCAGCGTCCGGTCTGGGGCCAACGTCCTGACTTTC. This translates into CASSVRSGANVLTF. The chain carries TRBV7-2 and TRBJ2-6; D is undetermined. CDR3 length equals 14 residues. Germline CDR1 reads SGHTA; CDR2 reads FQGNSA. V lost 5 bases and J 1 base, leaving 6 bases between the germline ends. The entire variable domain, with the rest obtained from reference TRBV7-2 and TRBJ2-6, is as follows: GAGVSQSPSNKVTEKGKDVELRCDPISGHTALYWYRQSLGQGLEFLIYFQGNSAPDKSGLPSDRFSAERTGGSVSTLTIQRTQQEDSAVYLCASSVRSGANVLTFGAGSRLTVL.

The chain couples TRBV19 to TRBJ2-1; 10 bases are a match to TRBD1. Germline V gives CDR1 LNHDA, CDR2 SQIVND (reference sequence). Germline trimming cut 8 bases from V and 7 bases from J; bases unmatched to any gene: 11. The CDR3 consists of 15 residues. CDR3 DNA sequence: TGTGCCAGTGATACCTCCGGGACAGGGGTGAATGAGCAGTTCTTC. Protein sequence: CASDTSGTGVNEQFF.

The gene calls are TRBV6-5 and TRBJ2-7; D is perhaps TRBD1 (6 bases). V shed 5 bases and J shed 4 bases, with 12 bases lying between them. The CDR3 covers 13 residues. Germline assignment: CDR1 MNHEY and CDR2 SVGAGI. CDR3 nucleotide sequence: TGTGCCAGCAGTACCCGACAGGTTTACGAGCAGTACTTC. This codes for CASSTRQVYEQYF.

This chain uses TRBV18 with TRBJ2-2, with D perhaps being TRBD1 or TRBD2 (5 bases each). Germline assignment: CDR1 KGHSH and CDR2 LQKENI. V shed 8 bases and J shed 2 bases, with 9 bases lying between them. The CDR3 consists of 13 residues. In DNA, the CDR3 is TGTGCCAGCCCGGGACCAAACACCGGGGAGCTGTTTTTT. Translated: CASPGPNTGELFF.

The V gene is TRBV28, the J gene TRBJ1-5; no clear D. Germline V gives CDR1 MDHEN, CDR2 SYDVKM. This CDR3 comprises 16 residues. V was shortened by 0 bases and J by 1 base, with 10 bases between the two germline ends. The CDR3 DNA is TGTGCCAGCAGTTTATGGGCAGGAGTGAGCAATCAGCCCCAGCATTTT. It encodes CASSLWAGVSNQPQHF. Full variable domain (outside the CDR3, taken from reference TRBV28 and TRBJ1-5): DVKVTQSSRYLVKRTGEKVFLECVQDMDHENMFWYRQDPGLGLRLIYFSYDVKMKEKGDIPEGYSVSREKKERFSLILESASTNQTSMYLCASSLWAGVSNQPQHFGDGTRLSIL.

The chain is built from TRBV29-1 and TRBJ2-7; D unresolved. CDR1 is SQVTM, CDR2 ANQGSEA, per germline. Trimming took 4 bases from V and 1 from J, leaving 11 bases between them. This CDR3 has 13 residues. CDR3 nucleotides: TGCAGCGTTGGGTCCGTCAAGTCCTACGAGCAGTACTTC. It translates to CSVGSVKSYEQYF.

The CDR3 region is CASSQAWGSNTEAFF. The CDR3 DNA sequence: TGCGCCAGCAGCCAGGCCTGGGGGTCGAACACTGAAGCTTTCTTT. The chain carries TRBV4-3 and TRBJ1-1; perhaps TRBD1 as D (5 bases). This CDR3 region has 15 residues. Trimming left V 3 bases short and J 1 base short, with 12 bases between. CDR1 and CDR2 from the germline V gene are LGHNA and YSLEER.

CDR3 sequence reads: CASSLSMSRTGYTF. CDR3 bases: TGTGCCAGCAGCTTATCTATGTCAAGGACGGGCTACACCTTC. The chain joins TRBV13 to TRBJ1-2, with D unresolved. Trimming removed 2 bases from V and 8 bases from J, with 15 bases in between. Germline lookup yields CDR1 PRHDT and CDR2 FYEKMQ (reference sequence). The CDR3 has 14 residues. Variable domain in full (rest from reference TRBV13 and TRBJ1-2): AAGVIQSPRHLIKEKRETATLKCYPIPRHDTVYWYQQGPGQDPQFLISFYEKMQSDKGSIPDRFSAQQFSDYHSELNMSSLELGDSALYFCASSLSMSRTGYTFGSGTRLTVV.

The rearrangement joins TRBV7-9 to TRBJ1-4; TRBD1 is a possible D gene (5 bases). The V end was cut by 2 bases, the J end by 2 bases, with 9 bases between. Germline V gene lookup returns CDR1 SEHNR and CDR2 FQNEAQ (reference sequence). CDR3 size: 15 residues. The CDR3 sequence: CASSLSRGTNEKLFF. The CDR3 DNA is TGTGCCAGCAGCTTATCCCGGGGGACTAATGAAAAACTGTTTTTT.

The genes are TRBV2 and TRBJ2-1; a possible D gene is TRBD1 (5 bases). This CDR3 comprises 13 residues. V lost 6 bases to trimming and J lost 9 bases, with 15 bases between them. Germline CDR1 reads SNHLY; CDR2 reads FYNNEI. The CDR3 sequence: CASRRAGSTEQFF. Here the CDR3 DNA reads TGTGCCAGCAGACGAGCAGGGTCAACTGAGCAGTTCTTC.

The chain links TRBV5-4 to TRBJ2-3; 10 bases align to TRBD2. The germline CDR1 and CDR2 sequences are SGHNT and YYREEE (reference sequence). The CDR3 is made up of 19 amino acids. V lost 4 bases, J lost 0 bases, and 14 bases stayed unmatched. This CDR3 is CASSQPGLAGVPSTDTQYF. In DNA form, the CDR3 reads TGTGCCAGCAGCCAACCTGGGCTAGCGGGAGTCCCTAGCACAGATACGCAGTATTTT.

This chain links TRBV11-2 with TRBJ2-7, with 8 bases identical to TRBD2. V shed 1 base and J 5 bases; nucleotides not matched to a gene: 1. The germline CDR1 and CDR2 sequences are SGHAT and FQNNGV. The CDR3 totals 13 residues. CDR3 amino acids: CASSLGRGDEQYV. DNA for the CDR3: TGTGCCAGCAGCTTAGGGCGGGGGGACGAGCAGTACGTC.

The J gene is TRBJ2-2, the V gene TRBV24-1, with 10 nucleotides matching TRBD1. Losses at the gene ends were 7 bases for V and 3 bases for J; bases not matched to a gene: 4. This CDR3 is 15 amino acids long. Germline V gene data show CDR1 as KGHDR and CDR2 as SFDVKD. As DNA, the CDR3 is TGTGCCACCAGACAGACAGGGGGCGACACCGGGGAGCTGTTTTTT. Its protein is CATRQTGGDTGELFF.